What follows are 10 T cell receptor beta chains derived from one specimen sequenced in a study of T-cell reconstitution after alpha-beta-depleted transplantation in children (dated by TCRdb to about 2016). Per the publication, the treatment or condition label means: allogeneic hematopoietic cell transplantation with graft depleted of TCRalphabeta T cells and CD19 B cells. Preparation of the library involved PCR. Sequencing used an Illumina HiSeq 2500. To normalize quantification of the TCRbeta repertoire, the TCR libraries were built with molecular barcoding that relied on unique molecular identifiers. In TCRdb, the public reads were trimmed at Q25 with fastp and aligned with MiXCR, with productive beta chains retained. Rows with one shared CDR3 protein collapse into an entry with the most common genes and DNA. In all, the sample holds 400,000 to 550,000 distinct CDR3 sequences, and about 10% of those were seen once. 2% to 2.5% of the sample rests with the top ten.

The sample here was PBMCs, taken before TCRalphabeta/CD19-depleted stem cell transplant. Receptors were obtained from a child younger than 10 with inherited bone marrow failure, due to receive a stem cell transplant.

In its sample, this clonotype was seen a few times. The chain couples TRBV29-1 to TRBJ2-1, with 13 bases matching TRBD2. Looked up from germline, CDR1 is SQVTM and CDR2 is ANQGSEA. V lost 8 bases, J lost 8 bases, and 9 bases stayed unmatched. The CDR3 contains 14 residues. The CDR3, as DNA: TGCAGCACCCTAGGACTAGCGGGAGTCGATGAGCAGTTCTTC. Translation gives CSTLGLAGVDEQFF.

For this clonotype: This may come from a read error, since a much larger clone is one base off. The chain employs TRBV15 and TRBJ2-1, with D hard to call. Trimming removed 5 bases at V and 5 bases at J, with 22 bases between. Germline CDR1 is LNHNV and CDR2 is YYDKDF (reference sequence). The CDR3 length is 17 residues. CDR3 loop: CATSQVLSIIVNNEQFF. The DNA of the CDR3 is TGTGCCACCAGCCAAGTACTCTCAATTATAGTAAACAATGAGCAGTTCTTC.

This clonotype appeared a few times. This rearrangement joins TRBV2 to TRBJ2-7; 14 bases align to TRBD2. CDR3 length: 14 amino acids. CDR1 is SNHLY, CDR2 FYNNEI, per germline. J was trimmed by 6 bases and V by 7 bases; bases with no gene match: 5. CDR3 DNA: TGTGCCAGCATGGGACTAGCGGGAGCTCTCGAGCAGTACTTC. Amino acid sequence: CASMGLAGALEQYF.

The CDR3 DNA follows: TGTGCCAGCTCACACGTGGACAGGGAGCTTGGCTACACCTTC. Its translation is CASSHVDRELGYTF. The chain uses TRBV18 and TRBJ1-2; TRBD1 matches at 8 bases. CDR1 is KGHSH, CDR2 LQKENI, per germline. The CDR3 sequence is 14 residues long. Germline trimming cut 4 bases from V and 7 bases from J; bases unmatched to any gene: 8. The variable domain in full, completed from reference TRBV18 and TRBJ1-2, reads NAGVMQNPRHLVRRRGQEARLRCSPMKGHSHVYWYRQLPEEGLKFMVYLQKENIIDESGMPKERFSAEFPKEGPSILRIQQVVRGDSAAYFCASSHVDRELGYTFGSGTRLTVV.

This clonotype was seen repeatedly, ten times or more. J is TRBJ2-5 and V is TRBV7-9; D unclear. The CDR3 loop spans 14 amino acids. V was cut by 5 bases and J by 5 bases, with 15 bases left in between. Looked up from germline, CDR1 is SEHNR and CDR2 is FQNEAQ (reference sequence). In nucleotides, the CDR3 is TGTGCCAGCAGCAGTTATCTGGGAAGGGAGACCCAGTACTTC. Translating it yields CASSSYLGRETQYF.

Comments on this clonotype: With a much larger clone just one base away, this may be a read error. The chain's CDR3 is CASSKGHSYEQYV. For the CDR3, the DNA is TGCGCCAGCAGCAAGGGACATTCCTACGAGCAGTACGTC. V and J are TRBV5-1 and TRBJ2-7; a possible D gene is TRBD1 (6 bases). V was shortened by 4 bases and J by 1 base, with 9 bases between the two germline ends. The CDR3 is 13 residues long. Germline CDR1 and CDR2: SGHRS and YFSETQ.

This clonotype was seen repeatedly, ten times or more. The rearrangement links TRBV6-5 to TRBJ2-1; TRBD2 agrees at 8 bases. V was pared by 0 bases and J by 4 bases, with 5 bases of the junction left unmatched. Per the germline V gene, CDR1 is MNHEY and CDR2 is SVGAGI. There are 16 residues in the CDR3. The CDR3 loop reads CASSYSALAGYNEQFF. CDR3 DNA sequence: TGTGCCAGCAGTTACTCGGCGCTAGCGGGTTACAATGAGCAGTTCTTC.

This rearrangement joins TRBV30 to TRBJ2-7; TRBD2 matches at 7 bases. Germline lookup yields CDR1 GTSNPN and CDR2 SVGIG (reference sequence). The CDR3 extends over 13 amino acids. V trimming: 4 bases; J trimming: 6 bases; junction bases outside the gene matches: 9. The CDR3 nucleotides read TGTGCCTGGAAAGGAAGGGGAGGGGCCGAGCAGTACTTC. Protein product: CAWKGRGGAEQYF. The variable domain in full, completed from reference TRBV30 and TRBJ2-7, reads SQTIHQWPATLVQPVGSPLSLECTVEGTSNPNLYWYRQAAGRGLQLLFYSVGIGQISSEVPQNLSASRPQDRQFILSSKKLLLSDSGFYLCAWKGRGGAEQYFGPGTRLTVT.

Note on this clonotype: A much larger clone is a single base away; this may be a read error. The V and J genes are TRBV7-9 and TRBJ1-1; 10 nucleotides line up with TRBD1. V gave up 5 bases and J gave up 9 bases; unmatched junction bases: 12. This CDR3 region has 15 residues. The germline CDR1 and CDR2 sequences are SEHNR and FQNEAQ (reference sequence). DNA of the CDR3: TGTGCCAGCAGCCTCAAGACAGGGGGCGGGCCGCAAGCTTTCTTT. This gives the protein CASSLKTGGGPQAFF.

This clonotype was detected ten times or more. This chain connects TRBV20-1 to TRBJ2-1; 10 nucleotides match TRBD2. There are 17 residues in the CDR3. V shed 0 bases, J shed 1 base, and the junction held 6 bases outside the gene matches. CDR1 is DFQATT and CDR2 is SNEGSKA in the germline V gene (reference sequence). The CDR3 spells CSARDPLAGVSYNEQFF. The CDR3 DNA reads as TGCAGTGCTAGAGACCCCCTAGCGGGAGTTTCCTACAATGAGCAGTTCTTC.